A single sample is the source of the 21 T cell receptor beta chains below, sequenced in a study of blood T cell repertoires in COVID-19. TCRdb keeps only in-frame clones here, not all; method: immunoSEQ multiplex PCR. Seen here are 68,000 or so clones, 86% observed once, and the top ten hold about 8.1%. The specimen sequenced was peripheral blood. Source of these receptors: a man younger than 45 with acute or convalescent COVID-19.

The V gene is TRBV3-1 (or the pseudogene TRBV3-2), the J gene TRBJ2-7; 9 bases are shared with TRBD1. CDR3 size: 14 residues. Germline assignment: CDR1 LGHDT and CDR2 YNNKEL (reference sequence). The V segment lost 4 bases and the J segment 2 bases; nucleotides outside the gene matches: 3. The CDR3 DNA is TGTGCCAGCAGCCCGTGGACAGGGGCCTACGAGCAGTACTTC. Its protein product is CASSPWTGAYEQYF.

This clone showed up just once. This sequence joins TRBV7-9 and TRBJ2-3; no reliable D call. This CDR3 has 13 residues. The V gene lost 2 bases and the J gene lost 4 bases, with 7 bases spanning the gap. From germline, CDR1 is SEHNR and CDR2 FQNEAQ (reference sequence). The CDR3 region is CASSLTSPDTQYF. The CDR3 DNA follows: TGTGCCAGCAGCTTAACTTCCCCAGATACGCAGTATTTT.

This clone was detected a few times. The chain's CDR3 is CASSSVLSTDTQYF. DNA of the CDR3: TGTGCCAGCAGTTCGGTCCTTTCCACAGATACGCAGTATTTT. The chain carries TRBV6-5 and TRBJ2-3; D remains ambiguous. Trimming took 4 bases from V and 2 from J, leaving 10 bases between them. The CDR3 runs 14 residues. Germline-derived CDR1 and CDR2 are MNHEY and SVGAGI.

V and J are TRBV29-1 and TRBJ2-7, with a weak D call TRBD2 (5 bases). The germline V gene encodes CDR1 SQVTM and CDR2 ANQGSEA. V lost 5 bases, J lost 6 bases, and 14 bases lay in between. CDR3 length: 12 amino acids. The CDR3 reads CSVYSAVAEQYF. DNA of the CDR3: TGCAGCGTTTATAGCGCCGTCGCCGAGCAGTACTTC.

The chain combines TRBV5-1 with TRBJ2-6; the D gene is possibly TRBD2 (5 bases). Trimming shortened V by 1 base and J by 4 bases, and 9 bases separated the two germline ends. Germline lookup yields CDR1 SGHRS and CDR2 YFSETQ. CDR3 length: 15 residues. CDR3: CASSLISSGANVLTF. CDR3 nucleotides: TGCGCCAGCAGCTTGATCTCTAGCGGGGCCAACGTCCTGACTTTC.

CDR3 protein: CASIDPGGSTEAFF. CDR3 in DNA: TGTGCCAGCATCGACCCGGGCGGGAGCACTGAAGCTTTCTTT. The rearrangement uses TRBV28 and TRBJ1-1; no clear D. The CDR3 sequence is 14 residues long. The germline gives CDR1 MDHEN, CDR2 SYDVKM. Trimming shortened V by 7 bases and J by 4 bases, and 16 bases separated the two germline ends.

The chain employs TRBV18 and TRBJ1-5, with D perhaps matching TRBD1 (5 bases). V lost 4 bases, J lost 6 bases, and 22 bases lay in between. The germline gives CDR1 KGHSH, CDR2 LQKENI. This CDR3 has 17 residues. This CDR3 is CASSRTSDRGVSQPQHF. CDR3 sequence (DNA): TGTGCCAGCTCACGAACCTCAGACCGGGGGGTGAGTCAGCCCCAGCATTTT.

The V call is TRBV9, the J call TRBJ2-7; TRBD2 matches 8 bases. Trimming took 0 bases from V and 6 from J; bases not matched to a gene: 11. This CDR3 region has 16 residues. CDR1 and CDR2 from the germline V gene are SGDLS and YYNGEE. The CDR3 spells CASSVGGSGIRSEQYF. The CDR3 DNA reads TGTGCCAGCAGCGTAGGAGGTAGCGGGATAAGGTCCGAGCAGTACTTC.

The rearrangement joins TRBV9 to TRBJ2-3, with TRBD2 matching 8 bases. Germline assignment: CDR1 SGDLS and CDR2 YYNGEE. The CDR3 runs 16 residues. V was pared by 4 bases and J by 0 bases, with 7 bases of the junction left unmatched. CDR3 sequence (DNA): TGTGCCAGCAGCCTGCGACTAGCGACTAGCACAGATACGCAGTATTTT. This encodes CASSLRLATSTDTQYF.

The J gene is TRBJ2-2, the V gene TRBV29-1, with D possibly being TRBD1 (5 bases). Trimming removed 5 bases at V and 0 bases at J, with 7 bases between. The CDR3 contains 13 residues. Per germline, CDR1 SQVTM and CDR2 ANQGSEA. The CDR3 region is CSVPDTNTGELFF. In DNA form, the CDR3 reads TGCAGCGTTCCGGACACGAACACCGGGGAGCTGTTTTTT.

The J gene is TRBJ2-1, the V gene TRBV12-3 or TRBV12-4, with D possibly being TRBD2 (5 bases). V lost 8 bases and J 4 bases, leaving 9 bases between the germline ends. This CDR3 is 12 amino acids long. The CDR3: CASLRGYNEQFF. In DNA, the CDR3 is TGTGCCAGCTTACGGGGATACAATGAGCAGTTCTTC.

The sample holds one count of this clone. The V call is TRBV5-6, the J call TRBJ2-7; a possible D gene is TRBD2 (6 bases). This CDR3 is built from 16 residues. Trimming took 2 bases from V and 0 from J, leaving 15 bases between them. Per the germline V gene, CDR1 is SGHDT and CDR2 is YYEEEE. Here the CDR3 reads CASSFFEVGGSYEQYF. In DNA form, the CDR3 reads TGTGCCAGCAGCTTTTTTGAGGTGGGAGGCTCCTACGAGCAGTACTTC.

V gene TRBV6-5 combines with J gene TRBJ2-6; 7 bases agree with TRBD1. The length of the CDR3 is 15 residues. V was pared by 6 bases and J by 4 bases, with 6 bases of the junction left unmatched. Germline lookup yields CDR1 MNHEY and CDR2 SVGAGI. This chain's CDR3 is CASSWDSLGANVLTF. The CDR3 DNA sequence: TGTGCCAGCAGCTGGGACAGTCTGGGGGCCAACGTCCTGACTTTC.

The chain has TRBV6-1 and TRBJ1-5, with D perhaps TRBD1 (6 bases). Trimming shortened V by 5 bases and J by 0 bases, and 8 bases separated the two germline ends. The germline CDR1 and CDR2 sequences are MNHNS and SASEGT. The CDR3 loop spans 14 amino acids. CDR3 nucleotide sequence: TGTGCCAGCAGTACAGGGAATAGCAATCAGCCCCAGCATTTT. Protein: CASSTGNSNQPQHF.

This rearrangement joins TRBV7-2 to TRBJ2-7; TRBD2 matches at 10 bases. CDR3 length: 14 residues. CDR1 is SGHTA and CDR2 is FQGNSA in the germline V gene. V dropped 5 bases and J dropped 6; count of bases not matched to a gene: 7. CDR3 coding DNA: TGTGCCAGCAGCGCCGGGACTAGCGATTTCGAGCAGTACTTC. It is translated as CASSAGTSDFEQYF. The full variable domain, with the rest looked up from reference TRBV7-2 and TRBJ2-7, is GAGVSQSPSNKVTEKGKDVELRCDPISGHTALYWYRQSLGQGLEFLIYFQGNSAPDKSGLPSDRFSAERTGGSVSTLTIQRTQQEDSAVYLCASSAGTSDFEQYFGPGTRLTVT.

The V call is TRBV7-6, the J call TRBJ1-3; 9 nucleotides match TRBD1. With 1 base clipped from V and 4 bases from J, the junction kept 5 bases outside the gene matches. Germline V gene sequence: CDR1 SGHVS, CDR2 FNYEAQ. The CDR3 consists of 16 residues. As DNA, the CDR3 is TGTGCCAGCAGCTTAGTACAGGGGGCAGCGGGAAACACCATATATTTT. This encodes CASSLVQGAAGNTIYF.

DNA of the CDR3: TGTGCCTGGAGTAGAGGGGGGGCAGATACGCAGTATTTT. Its translation: CAWSRGGADTQYF. The genes are TRBV30 and TRBJ2-3; the D gene is possibly TRBD2 (7 bases). V was pared by 2 bases and J by 4 bases, with 10 bases between. Per germline, CDR1 GTSNPN and CDR2 SVGIG (reference sequence). CDR3 length: 13 residues.

This chain connects TRBV6-1 to TRBJ2-3, with no clear D. The CDR3 has 16 residues. Trimming left V 2 bases short and J 4 bases short, with 16 bases between. Germline CDR1 is MNHNS and CDR2 is SASEGT. The CDR3 region is CASSERAGILADTQYF. The CDR3 DNA reads TGTGCCAGCAGTGAAAGAGCAGGTATTTTGGCAGATACGCAGTATTTT.

Written as DNA, the CDR3 is TGCGCCAGCAGCCGAACAGGGACCTATGGCTACACCTTC. This gives the protein CASSRTGTYGYTF. This chain links TRBV5-1 with TRBJ1-2, with a weak D call TRBD1 (6 bases). Deletions cut 4 bases from V and 4 bases from J, with 11 bases between. This CDR3 has 13 amino acids. Germline CDR1 is SGHRS and CDR2 is YFSETQ.

V is TRBV25-1 and J is TRBJ2-7; possibly TRBD1 for D (6 bases). The length of the CDR3 is 15 residues. Trimming shortened V by 6 bases and J by 4 bases, and 19 bases separated the two germline ends. Germline V gene data show CDR1 as MGHDK and CDR2 as SYGVNS. CDR3 loop: CASSVNRENIYEQYF. As DNA, the CDR3 is TGTGCCAGCAGCGTTAACAGGGAAAACATTTACGAGCAGTACTTC.

The CDR3 nucleotides are TGTGCCAGCATCCAAGGACAGGGGACTCTCTACAATGAGCAGTTCTTC. Protein: CASIQGQGTLYNEQFF. The rearrangement joins TRBV5-4 to TRBJ2-1, with 9 bases that match TRBD1. Germline V lookup: CDR1 SGHNT, CDR2 YYREEE (reference sequence). The CDR3 has 16 amino acids. V was clipped by 6 bases and J by 3 bases; unmatched bases: 10.